The clone carrying this T cell receptor beta chain was detected a few times. The target antigen is unknown. Individual cDNA molecules carried attached unique molecular identifiers. In TCRdb, the 5' RACE reads were re-called with MiXCR into one record per CDR3 protein. The sample consists of tens of thousands of distinct CDR3 sequences, around 5.6% of them appearing once. The data were obtained in a study of early T cells in non-severe SARS-CoV-2 infection. Regarding the study as a whole: The VDJdb matching leaned toward anti-spike CD8 responses and overlooked private and CD4 specificities.

Sequenced sample: whole blood. This clonotype originated in an adult who was a healthcare worker with PCR-confirmed SARS-CoV-2 infection or an uninfected control (not recorded which).

CDR3 nucleotides: TGCGCCAGCAGCTTGGTTGGCGGAGCCTACAATGAGCAGTTCTTC. Encoded protein: CASSLVGGAYNEQFF. V gene TRBV5-1 combines with J gene TRBJ2-1, with no clear D. The CDR3 consists of 15 residues. Deletions cut 0 bases from V and 2 bases from J, with 9 bases between. CDR1 is SGHRS and CDR2 is YFSETQ in the germline V gene.